One sample yielded the 24 T cell receptor beta chains listed below, sequenced in a study of graft-versus-host responses after intestinal transplantation. No antigen has been identified for these receptors. The assay was immunoSEQ multiplex PCR, and TCRdb's table has in-frame clones only and misses some. The repertoire holds 100,000 to 110,000 clones, with roughly nine tenths as singletons. The sequencing used unstimulated CD4+ T cells sorted from spleen or lymph node cells, collected before transplant. Receptors originate from a human donor who was the organ donor for an intestinal transplant.

This clone was detected only once. The chain couples TRBV10-3 to TRBJ1-4; D possibly corresponds to TRBD1 (5 bases). The CDR3 length is 14 residues. Germline assignment: CDR1 ENHRY and CDR2 SYGVKD. Trimming removed 10 bases from V and 4 bases from J, with 16 bases in between. CDR3 in amino acids: CATKGQGFNEKLFF. In DNA, the CDR3 is TGTGCCACGAAAGGTCAGGGTTTTAATGAAAAACTGTTTTTT.

A single count supports this clone. The chain combines TRBV6-4 with TRBJ2-7, with D maybe TRBD1 (7 bases). Germline V gene data show CDR1 as MRHNA and CDR2 as SNTAGT. The CDR3 runs 14 residues. V lost 5 bases and J 4 bases, leaving 15 bases between the germline ends. DNA of the CDR3: TGTGCCAGCAGTCCTCGAGCAGGGGGGTACGAGCAGTACTTC. The encoded protein is CASSPRAGGYEQYF.

V and J are TRBV6-5 and TRBJ1-1; TRBD1 agrees at 10 bases. V dropped 5 bases and J dropped 0; count of bases not matched to a gene: 3. Germline V gene lookup returns CDR1 MNHEY and CDR2 SVGAGI. The CDR3 consists of 15 residues. The DNA of the CDR3 is TGTGCCAGCAGTGGGGGACAGGGGCTGAACACTGAAGCTTTCTTT. This sequence encodes CASSGGQGLNTEAFF.

The chain links TRBV9 to TRBJ2-3; possibly TRBD1 for D (7 bases). This CDR3 spans 15 amino acids. Germline CDR1 is SGDLS and CDR2 is YYNGEE. Trimming removed 2 bases at V and 2 bases at J, with 12 bases between. CDR3 sequence reads: CASSVRDRDTDTQYF. CDR3 sequence (DNA): TGTGCCAGCAGCGTGCGGGACAGAGACACAGATACGCAGTATTTT.

The CDR3 loop is CASMSSGGAVTQFF. In DNA form, the CDR3 reads TGTGCCAGCATGTCCAGCGGGGGGGCAGTTACGCAGTTCTTC. The V gene is TRBV6-1, the J gene TRBJ2-1, with TRBD2 matching 10 bases. From germline, CDR1 is MNHNS and CDR2 SASEGT. Germline trimming cut 7 bases from V and 12 bases from J; bases unmatched to any gene: 12. The CDR3 has 14 amino acids.

The chain combines TRBV6-6 with TRBJ1-2, with D possibly being TRBD1 (5 bases). CDR1 MNHNY and CDR2 SVGAGI come from the germline V gene (reference sequence). V gave up 3 bases and J gave up 7 bases, with 15 bases separating them. The CDR3 runs to 14 residues. In nucleotides, the CDR3 is TGTGCCAGCAGTTATCCCGGGACCCTCGGTGGCTACACCTTC. It encodes CASSYPGTLGGYTF.

The chain combines TRBV5-5 with TRBJ1-2; D is undetermined. Trimming shortened V by 0 bases and J by 5 bases, and 5 bases separated the two germline ends. CDR3 length: 12 residues. CDR1 is SGHKS and CDR2 is YYEKEE in the germline V gene (reference sequence). In DNA form, the CDR3 reads TGTGCCAGCAGCTTGGGACTTTATGGCTACACCTTC. This translates into CASSLGLYGYTF.

V and J are TRBV9 and TRBJ1-2; D is possibly TRBD1 (6 bases). V lost 0 bases and J lost 7, with 13 bases in between. CDR3 length equals 14 residues. From germline, CDR1 is SGDLS and CDR2 YYNGEE. The CDR3 protein is CASSVETGSRGYTF. The DNA of the CDR3 is TGTGCCAGCAGCGTAGAAACAGGGAGTCGTGGCTACACCTTC.

This chain connects TRBV28 to TRBJ1-2, with D perhaps TRBD1 (5 bases). Germline V gene data show CDR1 as MDHEN and CDR2 as SYDVKM. CDR3 length: 14 amino acids. Trimming took 6 bases from V and 4 from J, leaving 15 bases between them. The CDR3 DNA reads as TGTGCCAGCAGATCCAACGGGGGAATCTATGGCTACACCTTC. The encoded protein is CASRSNGGIYGYTF.

This clone was counted once. The J gene is TRBJ2-3, the V gene TRBV9; 12 bases fit TRBD2. The germline V gene has CDR1 SGDLS and CDR2 YYNGEE. Trimming took 0 bases from V and 8 from J; bases not matched to a gene: 10. This CDR3 spans 17 amino acids. In DNA form, the CDR3 reads TGTGCCAGCAGCGTAGCCCCCGGGACTAGCGGGTTCGTTACGCAGTATTTT. Translation: CASSVAPGTSGFVTQYF.

The rearrangement links TRBV11-3 to TRBJ2-2; D is undetermined. The CDR3 contains 12 residues. V was shortened by 5 bases and J by 0 bases, with 1 base between the two germline ends. The germline V gene encodes CDR1 SGHNT and CDR2 YENEEA. CDR3 amino acids: CASSPNTGELFF. The CDR3 coding sequence is TGTGCCAGCAGCCCGAACACCGGGGAGCTGTTTTTT. Full variable domain (remainder filled in from reference TRBV11-3 and TRBJ2-2): EAGVVQSPRYKIIEKKQPVAFWCNPISGHNTLYWYLQNLGQGPELLIRYENEEAVDDSQLPKDRFSAERLKGVDSTLKIQPAELGDSAVYLCASSPNTGELFFGEGSRLTVL.

V is TRBV6-5 and J is TRBJ1-2; 7 nucleotides align to TRBD1. This CDR3 is 16 amino acids long. J gave up 4 bases and V 0 bases, and 8 bases lay outside the gene matches. Germline-derived CDR1 and CDR2 are MNHEY and SVGAGI. This chain's CDR3 is CASSYSHRGPSYGYTF. The CDR3 DNA sequence: TGTGCCAGCAGTTACTCCCACAGGGGCCCTTCCTATGGCTACACCTTC.

The chain uses TRBV6-6 and TRBJ1-1; D gene unclear. Trimming took off 6 bases at V and 1 base at J, with 9 bases between the two ends. This CDR3 contains 13 residues. Germline V gives CDR1 MNHNY, CDR2 SVGAGI (reference sequence). The CDR3 region is CASSPTENTEAFF. The DNA for the CDR3 is TGTGCCAGCAGCCCTACAGAGAACACTGAAGCTTTCTTT.

The CDR3 DNA sequence: TGTGCCAGCAGCTTGAGGGGTTCGGAAAACAATGAAAAACTGTTTTTT. It encodes CASSLRGSENNEKLFF. The chain combines TRBV7-9 with TRBJ1-4; maybe TRBD1 (5 bases). The CDR3 covers 16 residues. With 3 bases removed from V and 5 bases from J, the gap between germline ends came to 16 bases. Germline CDR1 is SEHNR and CDR2 is FQNEAQ (reference sequence).

The chain uses TRBV28 and TRBJ1-1; D unresolved. The CDR3 sequence is 13 residues long. The germline gives CDR1 MDHEN, CDR2 SYDVKM. Trimming removed 6 bases from V and 0 bases from J, with 8 bases in between. The CDR3 here is CASSPQLNTEAFF. The CDR3 nucleotides read TGTGCCAGCAGCCCACAGCTGAACACTGAAGCTTTCTTT. The variable domain in full, completed from reference TRBV28 and TRBJ1-1, reads DVKVTQSSRYLVKRTGEKVFLECVQDMDHENMFWYRQDPGLGLRLIYFSYDVKMKEKGDIPEGYSVSREKKERFSLILESASTNQTSMYLCASSPQLNTEAFFGQGTRLTVV.

The chain has TRBV27 and TRBJ1-5; possibly TRBD1 for D (5 bases). The V end was cut by 0 bases, the J end by 6 bases, with 12 bases between. CDR3 length: 15 amino acids. Germline CDR1 and CDR2: MNHEY and SMNVEV (reference sequence). The CDR3 loop is CASSLSQGRGQPQHF. In DNA form, the CDR3 reads TGTGCCAGCAGTTTATCCCAGGGTCGTGGTCAGCCCCAGCATTTT.

A note on this clone: Without the conserved terminal phenylalanine or tryptophan, this CDR3 likely stems from a read error. It is unclear where the CDR3 begins or ends on the DNA, so no DNA is shown, and the CDR3 is as TCRdb lists it. The chain couples TRBV21-1 to TRBJ1-6. TRBV21-1 is marked as a pseudogene. The CDR3 length equals 15 residues, ends included. CDR3 region: CASTQSWGKNSPLHV.

This rearrangement joins TRBV6-5 to TRBJ1-1; no definite D call. Per germline, CDR1 MNHEY and CDR2 SVGAGI. V was cut by 6 bases and J by 0 bases, with 8 bases left in between. There are 13 residues in the CDR3. The CDR3 bases are TGTGCCAGCAGCCGAACAGTGAACACTGAAGCTTTCTTT. It yields the protein CASSRTVNTEAFF.

V is TRBV4-1 and J is TRBJ1-4; TRBD1 agrees at 7 bases. After removal of 5 bases from V and 0 bases from J, the junction contained 6 bases not matched to a gene. The CDR3 totals 16 residues. Germline CDR1 is MGHRA and CDR2 is YSYEKL. CDR3 in amino acids: CASSRTGEPTNEKLFF. The CDR3, as DNA: TGCGCCAGCAGCAGGACAGGAGAGCCAACTAATGAAAAACTGTTTTTT.

The J gene is TRBJ1-2, the V gene TRBV28; a weak D match, TRBD1 (5 bases). Trimming took 6 bases from V and 0 from J, leaving 8 bases between them. This CDR3 has 13 residues. From germline, CDR1 is MDHEN and CDR2 SYDVKM. The CDR3 is CASRTASNYGYTF. The CDR3 DNA follows: TGTGCCAGCAGGACAGCTTCTAACTATGGCTACACCTTC.

The genes are TRBV15 and TRBJ1-2; 8 nucleotides agree with TRBD1. Losses at the gene ends were 3 bases for V and 4 bases for J; bases not matched to a gene: 4. The CDR3 sequence is 14 residues long. CDR1 LNHNV and CDR2 YYDKDF come from the germline V gene (reference sequence). CDR3 in DNA: TGTGCCACCAGCAGGGCAGGACAGGGCTATGGCTACACCTTC. Protein: CATSRAGQGYGYTF.

The chain couples TRBV13 to TRBJ2-1; 9 positions agree with TRBD1. Germline V gives CDR1 PRHDT, CDR2 FYEKMQ (reference sequence). The V segment lost 4 bases and the J segment 8 bases; nucleotides outside the gene matches: 9. The CDR3 runs to 15 residues. The CDR3 reads CASSWGLQGAYEQFF. The DNA for the CDR3 is TGTGCCAGCAGCTGGGGCCTACAGGGGGCATATGAGCAGTTCTTC.

The chain joins TRBV5-1 to TRBJ2-7; 10 nucleotides line up with TRBD1. V shed 8 bases and J 4 bases; nucleotides not matched to a gene: 9. CDR1 and CDR2 (germline): SGHRS, YFSETQ. The CDR3 consists of 14 residues. The CDR3 is CARIPGQGKYEQYF. The CDR3 nucleotides read TGCGCCAGGATACCGGGACAGGGGAAATACGAGCAGTACTTC.

J is TRBJ2-4 and V is TRBV4-2; D possibly corresponds to TRBD2 (9 bases). Trimming removed 2 bases from V and 0 bases from J, with 32 bases in between. The CDR3 sequence is 23 residues long. Germline assignment: CDR1 LGHNA and CDR2 YNFKEQ. DNA of the CDR3: TGTGCCAGCAGCCAATCTCTATCAGAAAGGGACAGGACTAGCGATTTAGCCAAAAACATTCAGTACTTC. It is translated as CASSQSLSERDRTSDLAKNIQYF.